The present TCR beta chain was sequenced within a study of T cells after yellow fever vaccination. Study-level points and caveats: On re-exposure, the response was weaker but peaked faster, at day 5 versus 15. From the bulk population, abundant clonotypes could contaminate and appear within FACS-sorted repertoires.

TCRdb redid the calling of the 5' RACE reads with MiXCR, one entry per CDR3 protein. The profile shows some 400,000 distinct CDR3 sequences, 6.2% of them singletons. This clonotype was recorded many times. No antigen is known for it. Trimming at V came to 2 bases and at J to 6 bases, leaving 0 bases not matched to a gene. The CDR3 runs 14 residues. Germline V gene data show CDR1 as MNHNS and CDR2 as SASEGT. Sequenced material: PBMCs, taken 5 days after the yellow fever booster vaccination. The rearrangement links TRBV6-1 to TRBJ2-4; 11 bases are shared with TRBD2. The TCR comes from a young man who received the YFV17D yellow fever vaccine. CDR3 sequence: CASSELAGGNIQYF. DNA for the CDR3: TGTGCCAGCAGTGAACTAGCGGGAGGAAACATTCAGTACTTC.